A single sample gave rise to the 26 T cell receptor beta chains below, sequenced in a study of control samples from healthy donors and cancer patients (dated by TCRdb to between 2020 and 2021). Libraries were constructed by the immunoSEQ multiplex PCR assay. In its TCRdb copy, this immuneACCESS table keeps in-frame sequences only and misses some clones. Where compared with another copy, unresolved V genes explain less than half of these, and the others have no known cause. The sample table lists under 200,000 clones, approximately 92% of them with a count of one. Together, the top ten hold roughly 4.3% of the sample. Sequencing was performed on blood. These receptors were taken from a woman between 55 and 75 years old in good health.

This chain connects TRBV2 to TRBJ1-2; no clear D gene. Trimming cost V 0 bases and J 4 bases, with 3 bases left between them. The germline CDR1 and CDR2 sequences are SNHLY and FYNNEI. The CDR3 length is 12 residues. The CDR3 is CASSEAGYGYTF. CDR3 coding DNA: TGTGCCAGCAGTGAAGCGGGCTATGGCTACACCTTC.

The chain joins TRBV7-9 to TRBJ1-2; D gene ambiguous. Germline CDR1 SEHNR, CDR2 FQNEAQ (reference sequence). Trimming stripped 2 bases from V and 5 bases from J, with 12 bases between. The CDR3 runs to 14 residues. CDR3 sequence: CASSLSSPSYGYTF. CDR3 in DNA: TGTGCCAGCAGCTTATCGAGTCCTTCGTATGGCTACACCTTC.

The chain joins TRBV4-3 to TRBJ2-5; TRBD1 agrees at 7 bases. Germline CDR1 and CDR2: LGHNA and YSLEER. V shed 3 bases and J 3 bases; nucleotides not matched to a gene: 7. The CDR3 loop spans 15 amino acids. CDR3 sequence (DNA): TGCGCCAGCAGCCAGGATCCTACAGGGGAAGAGACCCAGTACTTC. Protein: CASSQDPTGEETQYF.

This clone was seen more than once but under ten times. The genes are TRBV12-3 or TRBV12-4 and TRBJ2-7; D is ambiguous. The V and J ends lost 3 bases and 6 bases respectively, with 9 bases between them. The CDR3 loop spans 12 amino acids. The chain's CDR3 is CASSFYVSEQYF. DNA of the CDR3: TGTGCCAGCAGTTTCTATGTGTCCGAGCAGTACTTC.

This chain joins TRBV4-2 and TRBJ2-7; D not resolved. Germline assignment: CDR1 LGHNA and CDR2 YNFKEQ. The CDR3 runs 13 residues. V lost 2 bases and J 1 base, leaving 6 bases between the germline ends. As DNA, the CDR3 is TGTGCCAGCAGCCAACGGCTGTCCTACGAGCAGTACTTC. Translating it yields CASSQRLSYEQYF.

The rearrangement uses TRBV28 and TRBJ2-3; D may be TRBD1 (5 bases). The CDR3 is 14 amino acids. CDR1 is MDHEN, CDR2 SYDVKM, per germline. V gave up 2 bases and J gave up 2 bases, with 8 bases separating them. Written as DNA, the CDR3 is TGTGCCAGCAGTTTAGGGGCGTCCACAGATACGCAGTATTTT. Its protein is CASSLGASTDTQYF.

V is TRBV27 and J is TRBJ1-2, with TRBD1 matching over 8 bases. Germline-derived CDR1 and CDR2 are MNHEY and SMNVEV (reference sequence). The trim removed 2 bases at V and 4 bases at J, leaving 0 bases unmatched. This CDR3 is 13 amino acids long. Here the CDR3 DNA reads TGTGCCAGCAGTTTAACAGGGGGCTATGGCTACACCTTC. Its translation: CASSLTGGYGYTF.

The chain carries TRBV6-5 and TRBJ1-6; D remains ambiguous. The germline V and J ends were trimmed by 6 bases and 8 bases, with 11 bases remaining between them. In germline, CDR1 is MNHEY, CDR2 SVGAGI. The CDR3 runs to 13 residues. CDR3 residues: CASRLLGDSPLHF. The CDR3 DNA sequence: TGTGCCAGCAGACTTTTAGGAGATTCACCCCTCCACTTT.

The rearrangement links TRBV5-8 to TRBJ1-2; tentative D call: TRBD1 (6 bases). This CDR3 is built from 14 residues. The germline V and J ends were trimmed by 4 bases and 4 bases, with 14 bases remaining between them. Germline V CDR1 and CDR2: SGHTS, YDEGEE. For the CDR3, the DNA is TGTGCCAGCAGCCGGACAGAGGGGGGCTATGGCTACACCTTC. Protein sequence: CASSRTEGGYGYTF.

This sequence joins TRBV2 and TRBJ1-1; D ambiguous. The ends were cut back, 7 bases at V and 4 bases at J, with 10 bases in the middle. This CDR3 is built from 12 residues. The germline gives CDR1 SNHLY, CDR2 FYNNEI. In DNA form, the CDR3 reads TGTGCCAGCAATAGGGAGAGCACTGAAGCTTTCTTT. Encoded protein: CASNRESTEAFF.

This chain connects TRBV25-1 to TRBJ2-7, with 7 nucleotides matching TRBD1. Germline V gene sequence: CDR1 MGHDK, CDR2 SYGVNS. There are 16 residues in the CDR3. After removal of 1 base from V and 5 bases from J, the junction contained 11 bases not matched to a gene. For the CDR3, the DNA is TGTGCCAGCAGTGAATCCGCCCCAGGGGGAATAGACGAGCAGTACTTC. Amino acids: CASSESAPGGIDEQYF.

The V call is TRBV4-3, the J call TRBJ1-2; D is unclear. V gave up 0 bases and J gave up 2 bases, with 10 bases separating them. Germline CDR1 reads LGHNA; CDR2 reads YSLEER. This CDR3 comprises 15 residues. The DNA for the CDR3 is TGCGCCAGCAGCCAAGACGGCCCCGGAAACTATGGCTACACCTTC. This gives the protein CASSQDGPGNYGYTF.

The genes are TRBV4-3 and TRBJ2-3; D gene ambiguous. Trimming shortened V by 0 bases and J by 4 bases, and 2 bases separated the two germline ends. The CDR3 runs to 12 residues. Looked up from germline, CDR1 is LGHNA and CDR2 is YSLEER. Here the CDR3 DNA reads TGCGCCAGCAGCCAAGAGTCAGATACGCAGTATTTT. It translates to CASSQESDTQYF.

The V call is TRBV5-6, the J call TRBJ1-2; a weak D match, TRBD1 (5 bases). In germline, CDR1 is SGHDT, CDR2 YYEEEE. CDR3 size: 15 residues. Trimming left V 4 bases short and J 4 bases short, with 17 bases between. The CDR3 loop reads CASSPRWGGGYGYTF. CDR3 DNA sequence: TGTGCCAGCAGCCCCCGATGGGGGGGTGGCTATGGCTACACCTTC.

In this sample, this clone turned up a few times. This chain joins TRBV18 and TRBJ1-3; 9 bases fit TRBD1. The junction had 3 bases not matched to a gene; V was cut back by 3 bases and J by 0 bases. The CDR3 length is 16 residues. Looked up from germline, CDR1 is KGHSH and CDR2 is LQKENI. This CDR3 is CASSPGQGSSGNTIYF. Written as DNA, the CDR3 is TGTGCCAGCTCACCCGGACAGGGGAGCTCTGGAAACACCATATATTTT.

This chain joins TRBV19 and TRBJ2-1; 11 nucleotides agree with TRBD1. After removal of 4 bases from V and 2 bases from J, the junction contained 4 bases not matched to a gene. CDR1 and CDR2 (germline): LNHDA, SQIVND (reference sequence). The CDR3 totals 16 residues. The CDR3 sequence is CASSKGQGATYNEQFF. CDR3 DNA: TGTGCCAGTAGTAAAGGACAGGGGGCTACCTACAATGAGCAGTTCTTC.

The rearrangement uses TRBV3-1 (or the pseudogene TRBV3-2) and TRBJ1-4; no definite D call. Germline CDR1 LGHDT, CDR2 YNNKEL (reference sequence). This CDR3 region has 15 residues. Between the trimmed V and J ends, which lost 1 base and 4 bases, there was a span of 10 bases. The CDR3 loop is CASSQVWQRNEKLFF. The DNA for the CDR3 is TGTGCCAGCAGCCAAGTTTGGCAGCGTAATGAAAAACTGTTTTTT.

The rearrangement joins TRBV12-3 or TRBV12-4 to TRBJ1-2; 9 bases are a match to TRBD1. V lost 7 bases to trimming and J lost 8 bases; unmatched junction nucleotides: 5. The CDR3 totals 12 residues. CDR3 loop: CASNRDRDGYTF. The CDR3 nucleotides read TGTGCCAGCAACCGGGACAGGGACGGCTACACCTTC.

The V and J genes are TRBV2 and TRBJ1-4, with 7 bases lining up with TRBD1. CDR1 and CDR2 (germline): SNHLY, FYNNEI. The V and J ends lost 9 bases and 5 bases, in that order; junction bases with no gene match: 12. This CDR3 is built from 15 residues. DNA of the CDR3: TGTGCCAGTCGACAACCGGGACAGCTAAATGAAAAACTGTTTTTT. Its translation is CASRQPGQLNEKLFF. Based on the CDR3 plus reference TRBV2 and TRBJ1-4, the full variable domain is EPEVTQTPSHQVTQMGQEVILRCVPISNHLYFYWYRQILGQKVEFLVSFYNNEISEKSEIFDDQFSVERPDGSNFTLKIRSTKLEDSAMYFCASRQPGQLNEKLFFGSGTQLSVL.

The chain joins TRBV11-3 to TRBJ2-1, with D uncertain. V gave up 1 base and J gave up 1 base, with 8 bases separating them. The V gene's germline CDR1 is SGHNT and CDR2 YENEEA. The length of the CDR3 is 15 residues. As DNA, the CDR3 is TGTGCCAGCAGCTTAGGCCTCGGGTCCTACAATGAGCAGTTCTTC. Its translation: CASSLGLGSYNEQFF.

The chain uses TRBV5-5 and TRBJ1-6, with D possibly TRBD1 on 5 matching bases. From germline, CDR1 is SGHKS and CDR2 YYEKEE (reference sequence). There are 14 residues in the CDR3. Trimming removed 1 base from V and 9 bases from J, with 11 bases in between. The CDR3 is CASSLIQAGSPLHF. CDR3 DNA sequence: TGTGCCAGCAGCTTGATACAGGCCGGTTCACCCCTCCACTTT.

In DNA, the CDR3 is TGTGCCAGCAGTTACAGAGGGGACCGTGGCTATGGCTACACCTTC. It specifies CASSYRGDRGYGYTF. V is TRBV6-2 or TRBV6-3 and J is TRBJ1-2; weak D call: TRBD1 (5 bases). CDR3 length: 15 amino acids. Trimming shortened V by 2 bases and J by 4 bases, and 14 bases separated the two germline ends. Per germline, CDR1 MNHEY and CDR2 SVGEGT.

J is TRBJ1-3 and V is TRBV18; no firm D call. V lost 3 bases, J lost 2 bases, and 17 bases lay in between. Germline CDR1 and CDR2: KGHSH and LQKENI. There are 17 residues in the CDR3. CDR3 coding DNA: TGTGCCAGCTCACCGATAGGAGGGCAGTCCGCTGGAAACACCATATATTTT. Its protein product is CASSPIGGQSAGNTIYF.

V usage is TRBV2 and J usage is TRBJ1-1, with unresolved D. CDR3 length: 15 residues. Germline V lookup: CDR1 SNHLY, CDR2 FYNNEI. The V end lost 3 bases, the J end lost 6 bases, and 17 bases lay between the germline ends. The CDR3 here is CASSDYRVRGPEAFF. DNA for the CDR3: TGTGCCAGCAGTGACTATCGAGTCCGGGGTCCTGAAGCTTTCTTT.

The rearrangement links TRBV10-3 to TRBJ1-2, with D possibly TRBD1 on 6 matching bases. The CDR3 length is 11 residues. Germline values: CDR1 ENHRY, CDR2 SYGVKD. Trimming took 10 bases from V and 3 from J, leaving 9 bases between them. The CDR3: CATGVDYGYTF. CDR3 nucleotides: TGTGCCACAGGGGTCGACTATGGCTACACCTTC.

This rearrangement joins TRBV9 to TRBJ2-7, with a weak D call TRBD2 (6 bases). The V gene lost 3 bases and the J gene lost 2 bases, with 9 bases spanning the gap. CDR3 size: 13 residues. Germline V gene sequence: CDR1 SGDLS, CDR2 YYNGEE. The chain's CDR3 is CASSEGLTYEQYF. The CDR3 DNA reads as TGTGCCAGCAGCGAGGGACTGACCTACGAGCAGTACTTC.